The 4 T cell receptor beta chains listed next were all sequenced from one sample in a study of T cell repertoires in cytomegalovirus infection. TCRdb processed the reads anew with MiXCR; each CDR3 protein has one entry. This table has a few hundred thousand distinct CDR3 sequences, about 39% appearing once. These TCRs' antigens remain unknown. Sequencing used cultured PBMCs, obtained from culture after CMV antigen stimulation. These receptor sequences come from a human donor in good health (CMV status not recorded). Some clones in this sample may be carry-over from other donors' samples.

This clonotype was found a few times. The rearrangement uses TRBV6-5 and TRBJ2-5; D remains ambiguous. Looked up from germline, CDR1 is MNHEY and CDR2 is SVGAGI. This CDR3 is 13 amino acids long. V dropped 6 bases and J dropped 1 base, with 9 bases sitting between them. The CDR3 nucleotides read TGTGCCAGCAGGCCTGGAACCCAAGAGACCCAGTACTTC. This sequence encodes CASRPGTQETQYF.

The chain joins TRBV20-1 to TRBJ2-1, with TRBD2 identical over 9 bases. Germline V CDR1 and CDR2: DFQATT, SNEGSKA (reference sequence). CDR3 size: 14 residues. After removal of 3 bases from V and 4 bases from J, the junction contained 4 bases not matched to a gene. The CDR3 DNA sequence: TGCAGTGCTAGGTCGGCGGGAGGGTACAATGAGCAGTTCTTC. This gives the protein CSARSAGGYNEQFF.

The CDR3 DNA reads as TGTGCCACTTCTACGGGACTCTCCTACGAGCAGTACTTC. Translating gives CATSTGLSYEQYF. This rearrangement joins TRBV15 to TRBJ2-7, with D tentatively TRBD2 (6 bases). V was pared by 9 bases and J by 0 bases, with 12 bases between. Germline V gives CDR1 LNHNV, CDR2 YYDKDF (reference sequence). This CDR3 has 13 amino acids.

The CDR3 reads CASSYLPGLANLYEQYF. CDR3 DNA sequence: TGTGCCAGCAGTTACCTTCCGGGACTAGCCAACCTTTACGAGCAGTACTTC. The rearrangement links TRBV6-2 or TRBV6-3 to TRBJ2-7, with 9 nucleotides matching TRBD2. The V gene's germline CDR1 is MNHEY and CDR2 SVGEGT. Germline trimming cut 2 bases from V and 4 bases from J; bases unmatched to any gene: 12. CDR3 length: 17 residues.